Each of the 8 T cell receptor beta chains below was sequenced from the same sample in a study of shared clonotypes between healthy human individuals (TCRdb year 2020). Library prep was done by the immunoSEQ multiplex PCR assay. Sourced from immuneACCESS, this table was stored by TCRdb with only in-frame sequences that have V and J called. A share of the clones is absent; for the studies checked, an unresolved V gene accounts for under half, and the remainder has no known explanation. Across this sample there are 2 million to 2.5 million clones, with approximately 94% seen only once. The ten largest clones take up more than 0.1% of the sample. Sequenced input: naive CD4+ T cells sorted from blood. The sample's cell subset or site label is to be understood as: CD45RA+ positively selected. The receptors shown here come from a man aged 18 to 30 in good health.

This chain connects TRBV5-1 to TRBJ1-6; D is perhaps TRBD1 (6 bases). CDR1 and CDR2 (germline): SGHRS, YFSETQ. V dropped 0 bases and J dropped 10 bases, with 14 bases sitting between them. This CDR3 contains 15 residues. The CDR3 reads CASSLAQGFGSPLHF. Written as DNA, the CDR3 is TGCGCCAGCAGCTTGGCCCAGGGGTTTGGGTCACCCCTCCACTTT. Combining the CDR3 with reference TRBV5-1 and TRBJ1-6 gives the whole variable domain KAGVTQTPRYLIKTRGQQVTLSCSPISGHRSVSWYQQTPGQGLQFLFEYFSETQRNKGNFPGRFSGRQFSNSRSEMNVSTLELGDSALYLCASSLAQGFGSPLHFGNGTRLTVT.

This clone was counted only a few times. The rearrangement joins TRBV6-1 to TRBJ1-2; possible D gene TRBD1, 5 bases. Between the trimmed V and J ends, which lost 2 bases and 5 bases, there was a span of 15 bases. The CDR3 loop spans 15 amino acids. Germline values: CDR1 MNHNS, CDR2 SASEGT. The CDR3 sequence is CASSERAGGRYGYTF. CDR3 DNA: TGTGCCAGCAGTGAAAGGGCTGGGGGTCGGTATGGCTACACCTTC.

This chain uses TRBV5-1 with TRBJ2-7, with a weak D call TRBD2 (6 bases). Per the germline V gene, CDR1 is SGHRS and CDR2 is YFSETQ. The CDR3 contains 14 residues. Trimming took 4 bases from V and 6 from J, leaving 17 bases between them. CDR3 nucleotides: TGCGCCAGCAGCGGCGGAGGGCCCGGGGTCGAGCAGTACTTC. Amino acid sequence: CASSGGGPGVEQYF.

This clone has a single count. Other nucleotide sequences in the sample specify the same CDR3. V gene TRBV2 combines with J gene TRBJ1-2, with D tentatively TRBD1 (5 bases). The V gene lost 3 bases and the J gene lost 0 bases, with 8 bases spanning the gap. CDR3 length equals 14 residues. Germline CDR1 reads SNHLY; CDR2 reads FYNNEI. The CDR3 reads CASSDRASNYGYTF. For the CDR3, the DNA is TGTGCCAGCAGTGACAGGGCATCTAACTATGGCTACACCTTC.

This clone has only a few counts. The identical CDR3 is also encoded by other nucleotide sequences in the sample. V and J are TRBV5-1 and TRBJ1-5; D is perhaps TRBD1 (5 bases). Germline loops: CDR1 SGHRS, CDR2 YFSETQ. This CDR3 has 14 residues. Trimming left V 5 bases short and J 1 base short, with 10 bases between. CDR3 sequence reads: CASSLEGSNQPQHF. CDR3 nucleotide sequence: TGCGCCAGCAGTCTGGAGGGGAGCAATCAGCCCCAGCATTTT. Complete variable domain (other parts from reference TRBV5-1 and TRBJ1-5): KAGVTQTPRYLIKTRGQQVTLSCSPISGHRSVSWYQQTPGQGLQFLFEYFSETQRNKGNFPGRFSGRQFSNSRSEMNVSTLELGDSALYLCASSLEGSNQPQHFGDGTRLSIL.

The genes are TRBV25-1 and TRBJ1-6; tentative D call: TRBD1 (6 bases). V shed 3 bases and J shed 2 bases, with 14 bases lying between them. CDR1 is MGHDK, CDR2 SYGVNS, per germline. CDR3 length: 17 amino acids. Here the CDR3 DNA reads TGTGCCAGCAGTGACTCCTCAGGGGTTACCTATAATTCACCCCTCCACTTT. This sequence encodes CASSDSSGVTYNSPLHF.

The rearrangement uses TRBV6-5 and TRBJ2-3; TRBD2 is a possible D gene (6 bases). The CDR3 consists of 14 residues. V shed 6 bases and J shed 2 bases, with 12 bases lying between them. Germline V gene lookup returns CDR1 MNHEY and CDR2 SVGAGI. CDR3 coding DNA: TGTGCCAGCAGCCGGGGGATTACCACAGATACGCAGTATTTT. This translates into CASSRGITTDTQYF.

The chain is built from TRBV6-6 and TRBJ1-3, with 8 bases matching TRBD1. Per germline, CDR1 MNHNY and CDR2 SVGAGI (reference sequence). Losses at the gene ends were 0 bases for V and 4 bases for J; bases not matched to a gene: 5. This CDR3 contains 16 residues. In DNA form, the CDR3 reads TGTGCCAGCAGTTACTCGACAGGGGCAGGGGGAAACACCATATATTTT. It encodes CASSYSTGAGGNTIYF.